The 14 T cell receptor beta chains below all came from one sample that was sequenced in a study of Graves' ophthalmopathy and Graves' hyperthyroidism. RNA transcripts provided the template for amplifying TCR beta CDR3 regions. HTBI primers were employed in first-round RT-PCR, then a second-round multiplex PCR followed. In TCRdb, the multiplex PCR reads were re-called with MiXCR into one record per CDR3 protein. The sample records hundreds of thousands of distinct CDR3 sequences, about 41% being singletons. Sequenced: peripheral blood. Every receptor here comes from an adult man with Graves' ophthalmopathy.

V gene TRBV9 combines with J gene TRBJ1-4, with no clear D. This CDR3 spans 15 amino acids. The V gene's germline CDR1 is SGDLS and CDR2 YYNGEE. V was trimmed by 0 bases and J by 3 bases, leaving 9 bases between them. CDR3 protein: CASSVAVGANEKLFF. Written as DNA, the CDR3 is TGTGCCAGCAGCGTAGCGGTGGGAGCTAATGAAAAACTGTTTTTT. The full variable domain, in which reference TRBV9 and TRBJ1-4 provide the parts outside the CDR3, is DSGVTQTPKHLITATGQRVTLRCSPRSGDLSVYWYQQSLDQGLQFLIQYYNGEERAKGNILERFSAQQFPDLHSELNLSSLELGDSALYFCASSVAVGANEKLFFGSGTQLSVL.

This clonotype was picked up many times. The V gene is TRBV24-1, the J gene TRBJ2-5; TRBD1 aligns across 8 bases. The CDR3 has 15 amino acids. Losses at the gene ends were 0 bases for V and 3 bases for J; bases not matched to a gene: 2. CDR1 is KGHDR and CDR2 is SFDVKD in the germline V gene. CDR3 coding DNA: TGTGCCACCAGTGATTTGTTGGACAGGGAAGAGACCCAGTACTTC. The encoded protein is CATSDLLDREETQYF.

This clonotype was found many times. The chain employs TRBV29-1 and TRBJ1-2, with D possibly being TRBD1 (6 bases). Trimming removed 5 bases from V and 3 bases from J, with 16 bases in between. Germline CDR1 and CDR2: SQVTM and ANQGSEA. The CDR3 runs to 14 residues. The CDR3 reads CSVPAGAVHYGYTF. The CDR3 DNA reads TGCAGCGTTCCTGCGGGGGCGGTTCACTATGGCTACACCTTC.

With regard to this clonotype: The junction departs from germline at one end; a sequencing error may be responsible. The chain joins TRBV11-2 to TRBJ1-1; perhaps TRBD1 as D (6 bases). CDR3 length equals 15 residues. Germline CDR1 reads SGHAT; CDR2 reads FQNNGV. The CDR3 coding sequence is TGTGCCGGCAGCTTCGGGGGGGGCTTGAACACTGAAGCTTTCTTT. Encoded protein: CAGSFGGGLNTEAFF.

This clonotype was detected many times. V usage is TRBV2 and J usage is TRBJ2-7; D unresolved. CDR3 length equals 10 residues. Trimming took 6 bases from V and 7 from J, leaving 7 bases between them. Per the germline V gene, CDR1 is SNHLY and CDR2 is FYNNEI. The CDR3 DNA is TGTGCCAGCAGGGCTTGGGAGCAGTACTTC. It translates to CASRAWEQYF.

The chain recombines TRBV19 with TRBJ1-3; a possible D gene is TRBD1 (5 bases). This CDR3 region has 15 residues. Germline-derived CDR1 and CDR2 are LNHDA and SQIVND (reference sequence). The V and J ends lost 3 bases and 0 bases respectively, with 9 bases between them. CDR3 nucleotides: TGTGCCAGTAGTATTAGGGGAAACTCTGGAAACACCATATATTTT. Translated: CASSIRGNSGNTIYF.

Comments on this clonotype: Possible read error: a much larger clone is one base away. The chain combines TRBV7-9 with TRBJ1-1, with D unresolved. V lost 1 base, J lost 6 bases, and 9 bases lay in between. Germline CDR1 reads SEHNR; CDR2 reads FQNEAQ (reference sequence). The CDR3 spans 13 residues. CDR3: CASSLGLPAEAFF. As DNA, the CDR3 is TGTGCCAGCAGCTTAGGGCTCCCTGCTGAAGCTTTCTTT.

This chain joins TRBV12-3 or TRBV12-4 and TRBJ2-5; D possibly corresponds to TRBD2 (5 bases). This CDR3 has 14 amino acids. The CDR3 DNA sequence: TGTGCTAGTGGTTTAGAGACTACAACATCGACCCAGTACTTC. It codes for CASGLETTTSTQYF.

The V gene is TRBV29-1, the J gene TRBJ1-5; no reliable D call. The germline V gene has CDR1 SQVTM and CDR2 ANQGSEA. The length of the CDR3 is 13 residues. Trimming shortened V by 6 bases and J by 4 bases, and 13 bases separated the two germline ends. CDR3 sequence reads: CSVGPASNQPQHF. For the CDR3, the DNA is TGCAGCGTAGGCCCAGCCTCGAATCAGCCCCAGCATTTT.

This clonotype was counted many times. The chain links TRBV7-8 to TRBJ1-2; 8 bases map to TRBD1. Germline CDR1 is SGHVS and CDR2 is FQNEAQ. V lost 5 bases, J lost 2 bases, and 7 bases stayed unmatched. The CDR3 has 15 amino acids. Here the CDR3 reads CASSPYGQGNYGYTF. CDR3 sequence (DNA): TGTGCCAGCAGCCCCTATGGACAGGGAAACTATGGCTACACCTTC.

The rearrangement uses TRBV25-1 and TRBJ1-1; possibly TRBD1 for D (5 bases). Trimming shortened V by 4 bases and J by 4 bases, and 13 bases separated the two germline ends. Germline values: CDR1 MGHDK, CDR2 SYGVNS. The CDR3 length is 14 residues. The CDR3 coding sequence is TGTGCCAGCAGTGTAAGGACATTGAGCACTGAAGCTTTCTTT. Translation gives CASSVRTLSTEAFF.

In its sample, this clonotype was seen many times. The CDR3 here is CAIGNRGETQYF. The CDR3 DNA reads TGTGCCATCGGGAACAGGGGTGAGACCCAGTACTTC. The chain recombines TRBV15 with TRBJ2-5, with 7 positions matching TRBD1. The CDR3 length is 12 residues. Unmatched junction bases numbered 7, after V lost 10 bases and J lost 5 bases. Germline V gene lookup returns CDR1 LNHNV and CDR2 YYDKDF (reference sequence).

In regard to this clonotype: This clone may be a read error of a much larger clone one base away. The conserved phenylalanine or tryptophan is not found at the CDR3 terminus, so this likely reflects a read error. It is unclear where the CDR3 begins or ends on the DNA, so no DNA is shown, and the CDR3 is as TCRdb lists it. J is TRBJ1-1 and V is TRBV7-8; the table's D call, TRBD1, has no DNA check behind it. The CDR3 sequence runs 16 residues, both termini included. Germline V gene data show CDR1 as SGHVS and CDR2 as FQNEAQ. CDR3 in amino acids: CASSSKRRDRAGESFL.

CDR3 residues: CASSDPPTRWYGYTF. Written as DNA, the CDR3 is TGTGCCAGCAGCGACCCTCCTACACGGTGGTATGGCTACACCTTC. The chain recombines TRBV25-1 with TRBJ1-2; D not resolved. This CDR3 has 15 amino acids. V lost 6 bases and J 5 bases, leaving 19 bases between the germline ends. Germline CDR1 and CDR2: MGHDK and SYGVNS.